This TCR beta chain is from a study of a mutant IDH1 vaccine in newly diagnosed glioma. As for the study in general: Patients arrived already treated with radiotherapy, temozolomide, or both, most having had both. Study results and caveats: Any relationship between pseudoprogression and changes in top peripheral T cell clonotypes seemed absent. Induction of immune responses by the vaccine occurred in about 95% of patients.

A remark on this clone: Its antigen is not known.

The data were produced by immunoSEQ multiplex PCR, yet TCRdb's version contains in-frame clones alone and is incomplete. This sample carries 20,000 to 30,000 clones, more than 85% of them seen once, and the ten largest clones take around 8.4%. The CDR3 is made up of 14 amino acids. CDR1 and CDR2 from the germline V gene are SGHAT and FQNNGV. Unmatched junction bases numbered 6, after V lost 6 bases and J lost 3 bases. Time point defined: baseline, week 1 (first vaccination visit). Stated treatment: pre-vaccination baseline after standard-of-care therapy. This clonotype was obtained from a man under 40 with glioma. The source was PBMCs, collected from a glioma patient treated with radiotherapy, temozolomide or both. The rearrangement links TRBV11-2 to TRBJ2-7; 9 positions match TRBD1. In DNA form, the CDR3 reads TGTGCCAGCAGTTCACAGGGGGCGATCTACGAGCAGTACTTC. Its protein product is CASSSQGAIYEQYF.